This paragraph covers one T cell receptor beta chain sequence. With 8 bases clipped from V and 11 bases from J, the junction kept 14 bases outside the gene matches. The CDR3 totals 14 residues. Germline values: CDR1 ENHRY, CDR2 SYGVKD. This entry is derived from a study of control samples from healthy donors and cancer patients. TCRdb's table, derived via immunoSEQ multiplex PCR, lists solely in-frame clones and lacks some. The sample includes 110,000 or so clones, approximately 90% of them seen just once. The chain has TRBV10-3 and TRBJ1-4; 7 nucleotides agree with TRBD1. The sequence was obtained from a human donor in good health. The donor label of this sample is uncertain. Material for sequencing was blood. The CDR3 bases are TGTGCCATCGGGGCCACAACAGGGGAGGGGAAACTGTTTTTT. Amino acids: CAIGATTGEGKLFF.